This T cell receptor (beta chain) was identified during a study of cytomegalovirus exposure and HLA in healthy donors. The study's findings and limits: It was likely that a cluster of highly shared sequence variants was a sequencing artifact.

This CDR3 comprises 14 residues. The V gene lost 4 bases and the J gene lost 10 bases, with 18 bases spanning the gap. Looked up from germline, CDR1 is SGDLS and CDR2 is YYNGEE. The PCR ran on 60 Vbeta and 13 Jbeta primers. In the original analysis: Unique TCR beta chains totaled some 78 million in a later count, with roughly 10 million of them shared. Assay: immunoSEQ multiplex PCR; the TCRdb copy retains only in-frame clones and omits some. The V and J calls and the clone size are those of that table, but D and trimming were determined from the DNA. The sample carries 90,000 to 110,000 clones, approximately 76% recorded once. With regard to this clone: Its matching antigen is unknown.

This clonotype originated in a woman aged 50 to 60 in good health and CMV-seropositive. This sequence joins TRBV9 and TRBJ2-1; D unresolved. Sequencing was carried out using PBMCs. The CDR3 region is CASSPHEAQSEQFF. CDR3 DNA sequence: TGTGCCAGCAGCCCCCACGAGGCACAATCCGAGCAGTTCTTC.